This is a list of T cell receptor beta chains from one sample in a study of beta chain features in type 1 diabetes. TCRdb keeps only in-frame clones here, not all; method: immunoSEQ multiplex PCR. Of 500,000 to 650,000 clones in the sample, around 11% were seen once. Sequenced input: naive CD4+ T cells from blood. The receptors originated from a man aged 25-45 years with type 1 diabetes. The CDR3 runs from the conserved cysteine through the conserved F or W. The D gene is left open where the match is weak. Where a row states a size, it is once, few, many or the class of an expanded clone; other rows omit it.

j_call	clone_size	v_call	d_call	cdr3_aa	cdr3_nt
TRBJ1-4	-	TRBV27	-	CASSQRPGDEKLFF	TGTGCCAGCAGTCAAAGGCCTGGAGATGAAAAACTGTTTTTT
TRBJ2-1	-	TRBV19	-	CASNVASNSYNEQFF	TGTGCCAGTAATGTGGCGAGCAACTCCTACAATGAGCAGTTCTTC
TRBJ2-5	-	TRBV7-9	TRBD1	CASSSGTALQETQYF	TGTGCCAGCAGCTCGGGGACAGCTTTACAAGAGACCCAGTACTTC
TRBJ1-1	few	TRBV29-1	-	CSVEETMNTEAFF	TGCAGCGTTGAAGAGACCATGAACACTGAAGCTTTCTTT
TRBJ1-2	-	TRBV5-4	-	CASSLGPSGNYGYTF	TGTGCCAGCAGCTTGGGTCCGTCAGGGAACTATGGCTACACCTTC
TRBJ1-5	-	TRBV6-5	-	CASSWTQGGQPQHF	TGTGCCAGCAGTTGGACACAGGGAGGACAGCCCCAGCATTTT
TRBJ2-5	few	TRBV7-2	-	CASSLASTATQYF	TGTGCCAGCAGCTTAGCTTCTACCGCGACCCAGTACTTC
TRBJ1-5	few	TRBV7-9	TRBD1	CASSSGQGSAQPQHF	TGTGCCAGCAGCTCGGGACAGGGTTCCGCTCAGCCCCAGCATTTT
TRBJ2-1	-	TRBV10-3	TRBD2	CAISPAGLAGGREQFF	TGTGCCATCAGCCCAGCGGGACTAGCGGGGGGGCGCGAGCAGTTCTTC
TRBJ2-1	-	TRBV9	-	CASGVGGSSYNEQFF	TGTGCCAGTGGCGTAGGAGGGAGCTCCTACAATGAGCAGTTCTTC
TRBJ2-7	few	TRBV14	-	CASSQDPGEGSYEQYF	TGTGCCAGCAGCCAAGACCCAGGGGAAGGCTCCTACGAGCAGTACTTC
TRBJ2-5	few	TRBV7-9	TRBD1	CASSPNRGSLQETQYF	TGTGCCAGCAGCCCTAACAGGGGGTCACTTCAAGAGACCCAGTACTTC
TRBJ1-4	few	TRBV6-5	-	CASSSDSYNEKLFF	TGTGCCAGCAGTTCGGACAGCTATAATGAAAAACTGTTTTTT
TRBJ1-1	-	TRBV11-3	TRBD1	CASSETGPEAFF	TGTGCCAGCAGCGAGACAGGGCCTGAAGCTTTCTTT
TRBJ1-1	-	TRBV4-3	TRBD1	CASSPRPGQGIEAFF	TGCGCCAGCAGCCCCCGCCCGGGACAGGGGATTGAAGCTTTCTTT